Following are 23 T cell receptor beta chains from one sample sequenced in a study of OX40 agonist ivuxolimab in advanced cancers. Here immunoSEQ multiplex PCR was the method, and the copy in TCRdb shows in-frame clones only, minus some. Of approximately 24,000 clones listed, more than 75% were seen once; the top ten hold about a quarter. This sample comprised CD4+ or CD8+ T cells sorted from blood, obtained in a trial of the OX40 agonist ivuxolimab. The origin of the receptors is an adult with an advanced solid tumor such as melanoma, head and neck, liver or kidney cancer.

The chain carries TRBV27 and TRBJ2-1; the D call may be TRBD1 or TRBD2 (7 bases each). Trimming removed 5 bases from V and 5 bases from J, with 16 bases in between. CDR1 is MNHEY and CDR2 is SMNVEV in the germline V gene (reference sequence). CDR3 length: 15 residues. In DNA, the CDR3 is TGTGCCAGCAGTGTAGGAGCGGGGACAGACAATGAGCAGTTCTTC. It codes for CASSVGAGTDNEQFF.

About this clone: Sequence at one end of the junction differs from germline and may be a read error. The chain links TRBV13 to TRBJ2-7, with D possibly being TRBD1 (6 bases). Germline-derived CDR1 and CDR2 are PRHDT and FYEKMQ (reference sequence). The CDR3 is 12 amino acids. The CDR3 protein is CASSIGGAEQYF. CDR3 sequence (DNA): TGTGCCAGCAGCATAGGGGGTGCCGAGCAGTACTTC.

This chain joins TRBV9 and TRBJ1-1, with D hard to call. This CDR3 is built from 14 residues. Trimming removed 0 bases at V and 0 bases at J, with 6 bases between. From germline, CDR1 is SGDLS and CDR2 YYNGEE. The CDR3 DNA is TGTGCCAGCAGCGTAGGGGAGCTGAACACTGAAGCTTTCTTT. Translated: CASSVGELNTEAFF.

The gene calls are TRBV14 and TRBJ1-3; tentatively, D is TRBD1 (5 bases). The CDR3 has 13 amino acids. Germline V gives CDR1 SGHDN, CDR2 FVKESK. The V and J ends lost 4 bases and 4 bases respectively, with 8 bases between them. Here the CDR3 reads CASSLRVGNTIYF. The CDR3 nucleotides read TGTGCCAGCAGCCTCAGGGTGGGAAACACCATATATTTT.

The chain is built from TRBV7-3 and TRBJ2-4; either TRBD1 or TRBD2 may supply D (5 bases each). This CDR3 spans 14 amino acids. V lost 5 bases, J lost 7 bases, and 15 bases lay in between. CDR1 SGHTA and CDR2 FQGTGA come from the germline V gene. The chain's CDR3 is CASSEGLGTNIQYF. DNA for the CDR3: TGTGCCAGCAGCGAGGGGTTGGGTACGAACATTCAGTACTTC.

This sequence joins TRBV27 and TRBJ1-6; D unresolved. Trimming pared 5 bases from V and 7 bases from J, leaving 18 bases between. Germline CDR1 and CDR2: MNHEY and SMNVEV (reference sequence). The CDR3 runs to 16 residues. CDR3 sequence (DNA): TGTGCCAGCAGTCTAACTGGGCGGGGATTCAATTCACCCCTCCACTTT. Translated, it gives CASSLTGRGFNSPLHF.

This chain connects TRBV6-1 to TRBJ1-1, with D maybe TRBD1 (6 bases). The V end lost 6 bases, the J end lost 1 base, and 12 bases lay between the germline ends. Germline loops: CDR1 MNHNS, CDR2 SASEGT. The CDR3 totals 14 residues. The CDR3 spells CASSLEGENTEAFF. In DNA, the CDR3 is TGTGCCAGCAGCCTCGAGGGGGAGAACACTGAAGCTTTCTTT.

This chain uses TRBV4-2 with TRBJ2-1, with TRBD2 identical over 12 bases. The germline gives CDR1 LGHNA, CDR2 YNFKEQ. This CDR3 contains 17 residues. The junction had 11 bases not matched to a gene; V was cut back by 1 base and J by 10 bases. Written as DNA, the CDR3 is TGTGCCAGCAGCCAAGCTCTAGCGGGGGGGCCGGCGGAGGAGCAGTTCTTC. Encoded protein: CASSQALAGGPAEEQFF.

This clone has more than one count but fewer than ten. The chain uses TRBV30 and TRBJ2-1; D gene ambiguous. The CDR3 spans 13 residues. Germline V gene sequence: CDR1 GTSNPN, CDR2 SVGIG (reference sequence). V shed 0 bases and J shed 8 bases, with 11 bases lying between them. The CDR3 DNA reads as TGTGCCTGGAGTGTATTAGGGTGGGATGAGCAGTTCTTC. Its protein is CAWSVLGWDEQFF.

This clone appeared a few times. This chain links TRBV7-6 with TRBJ2-7; 8 nucleotides match TRBD1. This CDR3 is 15 amino acids long. Germline trimming cut 4 bases from V and 0 bases from J; bases unmatched to any gene: 5. Germline V gives CDR1 SGHVS, CDR2 FNYEAQ. CDR3 amino acids: CASSSGTGFSYEQYF. Here the CDR3 DNA reads TGTGCCAGCAGCTCCGGGACAGGTTTCTCCTACGAGCAGTACTTC.

The J gene is TRBJ2-5, the V gene TRBV5-8, with 12 bases matching TRBD1. This CDR3 spans 18 amino acids. CDR1 is SGHTS, CDR2 YDEGEE, per germline. V was pared by 4 bases and J by 2 bases, with 12 bases of the junction left unmatched. CDR3 DNA: TGTGCCAGCAGCCCTGGGACAGGGGGCGCCGGGGCACAAGAGACCCAGTACTTC. This gives the protein CASSPGTGGAGAQETQYF.

The chain employs TRBV9 and TRBJ2-3; D may be TRBD1 or TRBD2 (6 bases each). The CDR3 extends over 16 amino acids. V was shortened by 2 bases and J by 0 bases, with 13 bases between the two germline ends. Germline CDR1 SGDLS, CDR2 YYNGEE. CDR3 residues: CASSVGGASSTDTQYF. The CDR3 DNA reads TGTGCCAGCAGCGTCGGGGGCGCTTCTAGCACAGATACGCAGTATTTT.

The J gene is TRBJ2-7, the V gene TRBV10-3; no reliable D call. CDR3 length equals 15 residues. The germline V gene has CDR1 ENHRY and CDR2 SYGVKD. Deletions cut 4 bases from V and 0 bases from J, with 13 bases between. CDR3 sequence: CAISVPTYGSYEQYF. The CDR3 bases are TGTGCCATCAGTGTACCCACGTACGGCTCCTACGAGCAGTACTTC.

The chain uses TRBV29-1 and TRBJ2-2; D not resolved. V was shortened by 3 bases and J by 7 bases, with 9 bases between the two germline ends. CDR1 is SQVTM and CDR2 is ANQGSEA in the germline V gene. This CDR3 has 12 residues. The DNA for the CDR3 is TGCAGCGTTGACGGTGAACTCGGGGAGCTGTTTTTT. It codes for CSVDGELGELFF.

The chain has TRBV9 and TRBJ2-5; perhaps TRBD2 as D (6 bases). The germline V gene encodes CDR1 SGDLS and CDR2 YYNGEE. The V and J ends lost 5 bases and 6 bases respectively, with 11 bases between them. This CDR3 comprises 12 residues. The CDR3 reads CASSGLQQTQYF. In nucleotides, the CDR3 is TGTGCCAGCAGTGGACTACAACAGACCCAGTACTTC.

This clone was counted between two and nine times. This rearrangement joins TRBV11-2 to TRBJ2-7, with unresolved D. In germline, CDR1 is SGHAT, CDR2 FQNNGV. The CDR3 is 13 amino acids. V was cut by 1 base and J by 4 bases, with 8 bases left in between. CDR3 protein: CASSLGHLYEQYF. The CDR3, as DNA: TGTGCCAGCAGCTTAGGCCATCTATACGAGCAGTACTTC. Together with reference TRBV11-2 and TRBJ2-7, the CDR3 gives the full variable domain: EAGVAQSPRYKIIEKRQSVAFWCNPISGHATLYWYQQILGQGPKLLIQFQNNGVVDDSQLPKDRFSAERLKGVDSTLKIQPAKLEDSAVYLCASSLGHLYEQYFGPGTRLTVT.

V usage is TRBV2 and J usage is TRBJ2-7; D may be TRBD1 (5 bases). Trimming cost V 6 bases and J 0 bases, with 18 bases left between them. The CDR3 is 16 residues long. Germline CDR1 SNHLY, CDR2 FYNNEI. Here the CDR3 DNA reads TGTGCCAGCAGGGGGCCCCAGCAGACGATCTCCTACGAGCAGTACTTC. Protein sequence: CASRGPQQTISYEQYF. Full variable domain (missing parts from reference TRBV2 and TRBJ2-7): EPEVTQTPSHQVTQMGQEVILRCVPISNHLYFYWYRQILGQKVEFLVSFYNNEISEKSEIFDDQFSVERPDGSNFTLKIRSTKLEDSAMYFCASRGPQQTISYEQYFGPGTRLTVT.

The J gene is TRBJ2-1, the V gene TRBV14; D is unclear. The CDR3 contains 15 residues. The V end was cut by 3 bases, the J end by 5 bases, with 14 bases between. The germline V gene has CDR1 SGHDN and CDR2 FVKESK. CDR3 residues: CASSQWQDFNNEQFF. CDR3 coding DNA: TGTGCCAGCAGCCAGTGGCAGGATTTTAACAATGAGCAGTTCTTC.

The rearrangement joins TRBV23-1 to TRBJ2-5; the D gene is possibly TRBD2 (7 bases). TRBJ2-7 matches the DNA end more closely, so the J call is doubtful. TRBV23-1 is an ORF; its function is uncertain. The CDR3 has 14 residues. The CDR3 region is CASSGGGGTYEQYF. CDR3 in DNA: TGCGCCAGCAGTGGGGGGGGCGGTACCTACGAGCAGTACTTC.

This clone was observed a single time. CDR3 sequence: CATNPAGGYNEQFF. The CDR3 coding sequence is TGTGCCACCAACCCAGCGGGAGGGTACAATGAGCAGTTCTTC. The chain links TRBV7-9 to TRBJ2-1; 10 bases align to TRBD2. The V and J ends lost 10 bases and 4 bases, in that order; junction bases with no gene match: 7. Germline assignment: CDR1 SEHNR and CDR2 FQNEAQ (reference sequence). The CDR3 is made up of 14 amino acids.

The chain joins TRBV28 to TRBJ2-5, with D tentatively TRBD1 (5 bases). With 10 bases removed from V and 2 bases from J, the gap between germline ends came to 14 bases. Germline V lookup: CDR1 MDHEN, CDR2 SYDVKM. This CDR3 is built from 13 residues. As DNA, the CDR3 is TGTGCCAAGGGGCTTTCCCTACAAGAGACCCAGTACTTC. This sequence encodes CAKGLSLQETQYF.

The chain combines TRBV19 with TRBJ2-1; TRBD2 agrees at 14 bases. Germline CDR1 is LNHDA and CDR2 is SQIVND (reference sequence). The CDR3 sequence is 19 residues long. Trimming removed 9 bases from V and 8 bases from J; junction bases left unmatched: 21. CDR3 sequence reads: CASSRVLRLAGGQRDEQFF. The CDR3 nucleotides read TGTGCCAGCTCCAGGGTGCTTAGACTAGCGGGAGGGCAAAGGGATGAGCAGTTCTTC.

This sequence joins TRBV6-1 and TRBJ1-1, with D possibly TRBD1 on 6 matching bases. V was clipped by 7 bases and J by 4 bases, with 10 bases between them. CDR3 length equals 12 residues. Looked up from germline, CDR1 is MNHNS and CDR2 is SASEGT. The DNA of the CDR3 is TGTGCCAGCAATGGGGGCGGCACTGAAGCTTTCTTT. This encodes CASNGGGTEAFF.